The next 15 T cell receptor beta chains were all read from a single sample in a study of T cells in Graves' hyperthyroidism and ophthalmopathy. RNA transcripts yielded amplified TCR beta CDR3 regions. A set of HTBI primers served as the primers for a first-round RT-PCR of the TCR CDR3. TCRdb called the multiplex PCR reads again in MiXCR, with one record for every CDR3 protein. The profile shows fewer than 350,000 distinct CDR3 sequences, approximately 18% of them singletons. Sequencing used blood. These receptors were obtained from a woman in her fifties or sixties with Graves' hyperthyroidism.

This clonotype was recorded a few times. J is TRBJ2-7 and V is TRBV20-1, with D uncertain. The germline CDR1 and CDR2 sequences are DFQATT and SNEGSKA (reference sequence). V shed 3 bases and J shed 2 bases, with 11 bases lying between them. This CDR3 has 13 residues. DNA for the CDR3: TGCAGTGCTAGGACATCCCTAACCTACGAGCAGTACTTC. Its protein product is CSARTSLTYEQYF.

Notes on this clonotype: A much larger clone differs by one base, so this may be a read error. The chain uses TRBV27 and TRBJ1-6; D perhaps matches TRBD1 (6 bases). Between the trimmed V and J ends, which lost 4 bases and 10 bases, there was a span of 8 bases. Germline V lookup: CDR1 MNHEY, CDR2 SMNVEV (reference sequence). The CDR3 length is 12 residues. CDR3 bases: TGTGCCAGCAGTTGGGGGGGCTCACCCCTCCACTTT. Its translation is CASSWGGSPLHF.

This clonotype was seen only a few times. CDR3 DNA: TGTGCCAGCACAGAAGAGGGGGCGAACACCGGGGAGCTGTTTTTT. Its translation is CASTEEGANTGELFF. This rearrangement joins TRBV2 to TRBJ2-2; TRBD1 is a possible D gene (6 bases). CDR3 size: 15 residues. V dropped 7 bases and J dropped 0 bases, with 12 bases sitting between them. Germline CDR1 is SNHLY and CDR2 is FYNNEI.

This clonotype was detected ten times or more. V usage is TRBV20-1 and J usage is TRBJ2-7; D gene uncertain. V was shortened by 0 bases and J by 8 bases, with 8 bases between the two germline ends. This CDR3 comprises 11 residues. Germline V gene lookup returns CDR1 DFQATT and CDR2 SNEGSKA (reference sequence). The CDR3 DNA follows: TGCAGTGCTAGAGATGGGCGGAAGCAGTACTTC. Its protein product is CSARDGRKQYF.

The rearrangement joins TRBV5-1 to TRBJ2-5; 8 nucleotides line up with TRBD2. The germline CDR1 and CDR2 sequences are SGHRS and YFSETQ. With 4 bases clipped from V and 5 bases from J, the junction kept 7 bases outside the gene matches. The CDR3 extends over 14 amino acids. The CDR3 reads CASSAGGGSETQYF. In DNA form, the CDR3 reads TGCGCCAGCAGCGCCGGGGGGGGCTCGGAGACCCAGTACTTC.

The J gene is TRBJ1-1, the V gene TRBV5-1, with 9 bases identical to TRBD1. CDR1 and CDR2 from the germline V gene are SGHRS and YFSETQ. The CDR3 is 15 residues long. Trimming removed 4 bases from V and 0 bases from J; junction bases left unmatched: 4. The CDR3, as DNA: TGCGCCAGCAGCCCGGGACAGGGTTTGAACACTGAAGCTTTCTTT. Translation gives CASSPGQGLNTEAFF.

The chain has TRBV19 and TRBJ2-3; D assignment may be TRBD1 or TRBD2 (6 bases each). Deletions cut 7 bases from V and 2 bases from J, with 13 bases between. Germline V gives CDR1 LNHDA, CDR2 SQIVND (reference sequence). The CDR3 contains 14 residues. The CDR3 here is CASNGGGYTDTQYF. The DNA of the CDR3 is TGTGCCAGTAATGGAGGGGGTTACACAGATACGCAGTATTTT.

This clonotype was found many times. This chain joins TRBV11-1 and TRBJ2-5; D call uncertain. The CDR3 contains 16 residues. Germline lookup yields CDR1 SGHAT and CDR2 FQDESV (reference sequence). V lost 1 base, J lost 2 bases, and 14 bases lay in between. The CDR3: CASSLVLASEQETQYF. In nucleotides, the CDR3 is TGTGCCAGCAGCTTAGTATTGGCTAGTGAACAAGAGACCCAGTACTTC.

This clonotype was observed a handful of times. CDR3 protein: CASSVGLAGPNEQFF. The CDR3 nucleotides read TGTGCCAGCAGCGTAGGTCTAGCGGGTCCCAATGAGCAGTTCTTC. The chain is built from TRBV9 and TRBJ2-1, with 8 nucleotides matching TRBD2. Per the germline V gene, CDR1 is SGDLS and CDR2 is YYNGEE. The CDR3 sequence is 15 residues long. V was clipped by 0 bases and J by 6 bases; unmatched bases: 5.

In its sample, this clonotype was seen many times. V usage is TRBV12-3 or TRBV12-4 and J usage is TRBJ1-1; D is undetermined. V was trimmed by 7 bases and J by 0 bases, leaving 12 bases between them. CDR3 size: 14 residues. CDR3 sequence reads: CASTHLQMNTEAFF. CDR3 nucleotides: TGTGCCAGCACCCACCTGCAGATGAACACTGAAGCTTTCTTT.

This clonotype was observed at least ten times. This chain uses TRBV3-1 with TRBJ1-1; tentatively, D is TRBD1 (5 bases). The germline gives CDR1 LGHDT, CDR2 YNNKEL (reference sequence). The CDR3 totals 14 residues. V was clipped by 0 bases and J by 8 bases, with 13 bases between them. CDR3 bases: TGTGCCAGCAGCCAAGACCTCTGGGGGGAAGAAGCTTTCTTT. Its protein is CASSQDLWGEEAFF.

This clonotype was observed many times. The J gene is TRBJ1-1, the V gene TRBV18; the D is unclear. CDR3 length: 14 residues. V lost 3 bases and J lost 3, with 11 bases in between. Germline CDR1 and CDR2: KGHSH and LQKENI. CDR3 nucleotide sequence: TGTGCCAGCTCACCCGGGTATCGGGACACTGAAGCTTTCTTT. Translated, it gives CASSPGYRDTEAFF.

The chain uses TRBV24-1 and TRBJ2-1; the match to TRBD2 covers 13 bases. Losses at the gene ends were 4 bases for V and 9 bases for J; bases not matched to a gene: 11. This CDR3 is built from 17 residues. CDR1 and CDR2 from the germline V gene are KGHDR and SFDVKD. The CDR3 nucleotides are TGTGCCACCAGTGACCTACCCGGGACTAGCGGGGAGGGTGAGCAGTTCTTC. This translates into CATSDLPGTSGEGEQFF.

This sequence joins TRBV12-3 or TRBV12-4 and TRBJ1-1; D is unclear. CDR3 length equals 13 residues. V lost 2 bases and J 9 bases, leaving 13 bases between the germline ends. This CDR3 reads CASSLRSAGQAFF. DNA of the CDR3: TGTGCCAGCAGTTTAAGGTCGGCCGGGCAAGCTTTCTTT.

In this sample, this clonotype turned up a few times. V and J are TRBV4-1 and TRBJ1-1, with TRBD1 as a possible D gene (5 bases). The V gene lost 1 base and the J gene lost 4 bases, with 13 bases spanning the gap. Germline V gives CDR1 MGHRA, CDR2 YSYEKL. This CDR3 contains 15 residues. The CDR3 bases are TGCGCCAGCAGCCAAGGGTCCGGGGCGGGCACTGAAGCTTTCTTT. It yields the protein CASSQGSGAGTEAFF.